This TCR beta chain comes out of a study of blood T cells in healthy people across ages. Study-level findings and limits: Long-lived donors exceeded aged donors in naive CD4+ cells and diversity. Age showed a roughly linear inverse relationship with TCR beta diversity per million T cells. What prevented conclusive comparison of naive and antigen-experienced cells was that PBMCs were unsorted.

Peripheral blood samples of roughly 9.8 milliliters were drawn from each donor. Trimming removed 1 base from V and 3 bases from J, with 12 bases in between. The CDR3 loop spans 15 amino acids. The germline V gene has CDR1 MNHNS and CDR2 SASEGT. Comment on this clonotype: The antigen is not known.

Primers used in a second PCR of roughly 6 to 12 cycles were a sample-barcoded 5' primer and a J-beta primer mix. TCRdb ran MiXCR on the 5' RACE reads and lists one entry per CDR3 protein. This sample has 1.8 million or so distinct CDR3 sequences, with about two fifths found just once. The sequenced sample was blood. The V gene is TRBV6-1, the J gene TRBJ1-1; D not resolved. The receptor was derived from a human donor in good health. CDR3 in DNA: TGTGCCAGCAGTGAAGGGGCCTCTCAAGACACTGAAGCTTTCTTT. Residues: CASSEGASQDTEAFF.